The following is a T cell receptor beta chain sequence with its context. Antigen specificity is unknown. The sample comes from a study of CD8+ T cells in alopecia areata. Study-wide findings and caveats: Baseline CD8+ expansion's link to response remains uncertain, as there was one nonresponder. Scalp clonality, along with expanded CD8+ clones among the top 100, was significantly decreased by tofacitinib.

Extracted RNA was reverse transcribed, and the resulting cDNA served as sequencing template. Sequencing was performed with immunoSEQ multiplex PCR; in TCRdb, only in-frame clones are kept and a portion is missing. This repertoire shows more than 200,000 clones, approximately 72% found once; its top ten account for 0.95% to 1.5%. The CDR3 is 13 residues long. The germline V gene encodes CDR1 SQVTM and CDR2 ANQGSEA. Trimming cost V 7 bases and J 11 bases, with 20 bases left between them. Treatment in this sample: oral pan-JAK inhibitor, 5-10 mg twice daily. Lesional scalp tissue (obtained by punch biopsy) and peripheral blood were collected from alopecia areata patients.

The clonotype was recovered from a human donor with alopecia areata. The rearrangement links TRBV29-1 to TRBJ1-4; no firm D call. Sequencing was performed on CD4+ T cells sorted from blood, taken at roughly week 45, from a patient treated with tofacitinib. CDR3 residues: CSATVQPLDKLFF. Written as DNA, the CDR3 is TGCAGCGCAACGGTACAGCCCCTTGACAAACTGTTTTTT.